The 17 T cell receptor beta chains below were found in one sample sequenced in a study of OX40 agonist ivuxolimab in advanced cancers. Assay: immunoSEQ multiplex PCR; the TCRdb copy retains only in-frame clones and omits some. There are tens of thousands of clones in the sample; around nine tenths occur only once, and about 12% lies in the top ten. Sequenced material: CD4+ or CD8+ T cells sorted from blood, taken in a trial of the OX40 agonist ivuxolimab. The receptors come from an adult with an advanced solid tumor such as melanoma, head and neck, liver or kidney cancer.

This clone was detected only once. The V call is TRBV11-2, the J call TRBJ2-7, with a weak D call TRBD2 (6 bases). Germline values: CDR1 SGHAT, CDR2 FQNNGV. The length of the CDR3 is 15 residues. Trimming stripped 3 bases from V and 5 bases from J, with 17 bases between. CDR3 nucleotides: TGTGCCAGCAGCTTGACGGGACTTATGAGGAACGAGCAGTACTTC. Amino acids: CASSLTGLMRNEQYF.

This chain joins TRBV18 and TRBJ2-2; unclear D gene. Deletions cut 2 bases from V and 2 bases from J, with 12 bases between. The CDR3 is 16 residues long. CDR1 KGHSH and CDR2 LQKENI come from the germline V gene. This CDR3 is CASSPETGPNTGELFF. DNA of the CDR3: TGTGCCAGCTCACCAGAGACCGGTCCCAACACCGGGGAGCTGTTTTTT.

The chain is built from TRBV6-5 and TRBJ1-4; D gene unclear. Germline loops: CDR1 MNHEY, CDR2 SVGAGI. Trimming cost V 5 bases and J 11 bases, with 15 bases left between them. The CDR3 is made up of 13 amino acids. DNA of the CDR3: TGTGCCAGCAGTCCTCGGCCGGGCCCTAAACTGTTTTTT. Its translation is CASSPRPGPKLFF.

The rearrangement links TRBV5-1 to TRBJ1-1, with 9 bases that match TRBD1. V was clipped by 5 bases and J by 7 bases; unmatched bases: 6. The CDR3 is 13 residues long. Germline loops: CDR1 SGHRS, CDR2 YFSETQ. CDR3 residues: CASSYRGRDEAFF. CDR3 coding DNA: TGCGCCAGCAGTTACAGGGGGCGGGATGAAGCTTTCTTT.

The J gene is TRBJ2-2, the V gene TRBV23-1; possible D gene TRBD1, 6 bases. TRBV23-1 is placed among ORFs of uncertain function. This CDR3 has 15 amino acids. Trimming pared 9 bases from V and 4 bases from J, leaving 18 bases between. The CDR3 DNA reads as TGCGCCAGAGCCCCACAGGGAATATGCACCGGGGAGCTGTTTTTT. Encoded protein: CARAPQGICTGELFF.

The chain uses TRBV4-1 and TRBJ2-5, with D possibly being TRBD1 or TRBD2 (5 bases each). The CDR3 is made up of 16 amino acids. CDR1 and CDR2 (germline): MGHRA, YSYEKL. Deletions cut 2 bases from V and 0 bases from J, with 13 bases between. CDR3 protein: CASSQPGARDQETQYF. CDR3 sequence (DNA): TGCGCCAGCAGCCAACCCGGGGCCCGCGACCAAGAGACCCAGTACTTC.

The rearrangement uses TRBV7-3 and TRBJ2-1; D unclear. Germline V gives CDR1 SGHTA, CDR2 FQGTGA. The CDR3 length is 17 residues. The germline V and J ends were trimmed by 0 bases and 1 base, with 13 bases remaining between them. CDR3 amino acids: CASSLTSRVDSYNEQFF. CDR3 DNA sequence: TGTGCCAGCAGCTTAACTTCTCGGGTCGATTCCTACAATGAGCAGTTCTTC.

The chain recombines TRBV20-1 with TRBJ1-5; no reliable D call. There are 11 residues in the CDR3. Germline V gives CDR1 DFQATT, CDR2 SNEGSKA (reference sequence). V lost 0 bases and J lost 11, with 8 bases in between. The CDR3 sequence is CSARDERAQHF. CDR3 nucleotide sequence: TGCAGTGCTAGAGATGAAAGAGCCCAGCATTTT.

This clone appeared a single time. The chain links TRBV5-4 to TRBJ2-6; D is ambiguous. Germline values: CDR1 SGHNT, CDR2 YYREEE (reference sequence). Trimming removed 0 bases at V and 0 bases at J, with 4 bases between. CDR3 size: 15 residues. The CDR3: CASSLAASGANVLTF. The CDR3 bases are TGTGCCAGCAGCTTGGCCGCCTCTGGGGCCAACGTCCTGACTTTC.

This clone occurred once. The J gene is TRBJ2-1, the V gene TRBV4-2; 7 nucleotides match TRBD2. The CDR3 contains 11 residues. The germline gives CDR1 LGHNA, CDR2 YNFKEQ. J gave up 10 bases and V 4 bases, and 1 base lay outside the gene matches. The CDR3 coding sequence is TGTGCCAGCAGCCTTAGCGGGGAGCAGTTCTTC. It codes for CASSLSGEQFF.

The chain combines TRBV7-2 with TRBJ2-4; D gene unclear. Germline V gives CDR1 SGHTA, CDR2 FQGNSA. CDR3 length: 15 amino acids. With 5 bases removed from V and 0 bases from J, the gap between germline ends came to 11 bases. CDR3 in amino acids: CASSPPDLAKNIQYF. As DNA, the CDR3 is TGTGCCAGCAGCCCCCCGGACCTAGCCAAAAACATTCAGTACTTC.

The chain recombines TRBV7-2 with TRBJ2-4, with a tentative D call TRBD1 (5 bases). CDR1 is SGHTA and CDR2 is FQGNSA in the germline V gene. The CDR3 has 15 amino acids. V was cut by 1 base and J by 7 bases, with 14 bases left in between. The CDR3 loop reads CASSLEVRGVNIQYF. The CDR3 DNA reads as TGTGCCAGCAGCTTAGAAGTAAGGGGCGTGAACATTCAGTACTTC.

This clone occurred a few times. This chain links TRBV9 with TRBJ1-5; D ambiguous. CDR3 length: 15 amino acids. Germline-derived CDR1 and CDR2 are SGDLS and YYNGEE. Trimming took off 4 bases at V and 3 bases at J, with 14 bases between the two ends. CDR3 in amino acids: CASSRLDNPNQPQHF. The CDR3 nucleotides read TGTGCCAGCAGCAGATTAGACAACCCCAATCAGCCCCAGCATTTT.

The chain is built from TRBV27 and TRBJ1-3; D possibly corresponds to TRBD1 (5 bases). Trimming took off 0 bases at V and 4 bases at J, with 13 bases between the two ends. Germline loops: CDR1 MNHEY, CDR2 SMNVEV (reference sequence). The CDR3 is 16 residues long. The CDR3 reads CASSLSWGVEGNTIYF. CDR3 DNA sequence: TGTGCCAGCAGTTTATCGTGGGGGGTCGAAGGAAACACCATATATTTT.

The chain recombines TRBV19 with TRBJ1-2; 8 positions agree with TRBD1. Germline values: CDR1 LNHDA, CDR2 SQIVND (reference sequence). The CDR3 is 13 amino acids. V was pared by 5 bases and J by 5 bases, with 4 bases of the junction left unmatched. CDR3 sequence: CASSPGQGYGYTF. The CDR3 bases are TGTGCCAGTAGTCCAGGACAGGGTTATGGCTACACCTTC. Looking up the rest from reference TRBV19 and TRBJ1-2 gives the full variable domain: DGGITQSPKYLFRKEGQNVTLSCEQNLNHDAMYWYRQDPGQGLRLIYYSQIVNDFQKGDIAEGYSVSREKKESFPLTVTSAQKNPTAFYLCASSPGQGYGYTFGSGTRLTVV.

V gene TRBV28 combines with J gene TRBJ2-3; D ambiguous. Trimming took off 5 bases at V and 0 bases at J, with 15 bases between the two ends. The germline gives CDR1 MDHEN, CDR2 SYDVKM. CDR3 length: 16 residues. In DNA form, the CDR3 reads TGTGCCAGCAGTCCGATGCTGATATCCAGCACAGATACGCAGTATTTT. Encoded protein: CASSPMLISSTDTQYF. Supplemented by reference TRBV28 and TRBJ2-3, the full variable domain reads DVKVTQSSRYLVKRTGEKVFLECVQDMDHENMFWYRQDPGLGLRLIYFSYDVKMKEKGDIPEGYSVSREKKERFSLILESASTNQTSMYLCASSPMLISSTDTQYFGPGTRLTVL.

This chain joins TRBV6-1 and TRBJ2-7; tentative D call: TRBD1 (6 bases). V lost 6 bases and J 2 bases, leaving 11 bases between the germline ends. Germline CDR1 MNHNS, CDR2 SASEGT. This CDR3 is built from 13 residues. The CDR3, as DNA: TGTGCCAGCAGAAGACAGGCCACCTACGAGCAGTACTTC. Residues: CASRRQATYEQYF.